Reported below is one T cell receptor (beta chain). CDR1 SGHNT and CDR2 YYREEE come from the germline V gene (reference sequence). This CDR3 has 19 residues. V was pared by 2 bases and J by 0 bases, with 18 bases between. The data stem from a study of T-cell reconstitution after alpha-beta-depleted transplantation in children. The TCRbeta library incorporated unique molecular identifiers. One entry per CDR3 protein results from TCRdb running MiXCR on the PCR reads. The sample includes approximately 520,000 distinct CDR3 sequences, 30% to 35% of them seen just once. Material: PBMCs from the stem cell graft donor, obtained from the stem cell graft. The sequence derives from a human donor who donated a stem cell graft to a child with aplastic anemia. The rearrangement links TRBV5-4 to TRBJ2-6; D call uncertain. CDR3 bases: TGTGCCAGCAGCTTAACCGCGCGGCCGGGTGGCTCTGGGGCCAACGTCCTGACTTTC. Protein: CASSLTARPGGSGANVLTF.